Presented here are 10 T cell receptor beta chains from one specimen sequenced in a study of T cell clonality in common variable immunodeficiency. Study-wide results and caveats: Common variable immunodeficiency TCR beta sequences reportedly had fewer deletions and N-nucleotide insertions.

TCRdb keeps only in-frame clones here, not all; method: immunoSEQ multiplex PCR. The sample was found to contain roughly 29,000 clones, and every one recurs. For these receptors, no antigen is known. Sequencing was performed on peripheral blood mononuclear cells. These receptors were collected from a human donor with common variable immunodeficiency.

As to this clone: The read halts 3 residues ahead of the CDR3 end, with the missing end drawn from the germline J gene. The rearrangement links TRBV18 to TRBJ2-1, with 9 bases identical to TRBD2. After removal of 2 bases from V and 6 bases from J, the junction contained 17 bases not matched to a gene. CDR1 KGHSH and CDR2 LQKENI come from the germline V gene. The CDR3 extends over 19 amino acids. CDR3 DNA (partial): TGTGCCAGCTCACCAACGGGCCCCTCGGGAGCGGGAGGTATCAATGAG. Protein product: CASSPTGPSGAGGINE. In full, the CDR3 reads CASSPTGPSGAGGINEQFF.

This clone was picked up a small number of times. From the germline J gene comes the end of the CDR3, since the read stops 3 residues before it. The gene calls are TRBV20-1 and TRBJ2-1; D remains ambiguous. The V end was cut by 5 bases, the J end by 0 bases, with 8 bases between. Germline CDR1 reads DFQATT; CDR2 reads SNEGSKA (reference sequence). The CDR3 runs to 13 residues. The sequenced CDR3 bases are TGCAGTGCTTACCCCAGCTCCTACAATGAG. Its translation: CSAYPSSYNE. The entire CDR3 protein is CSAYPSSYNEQFF.

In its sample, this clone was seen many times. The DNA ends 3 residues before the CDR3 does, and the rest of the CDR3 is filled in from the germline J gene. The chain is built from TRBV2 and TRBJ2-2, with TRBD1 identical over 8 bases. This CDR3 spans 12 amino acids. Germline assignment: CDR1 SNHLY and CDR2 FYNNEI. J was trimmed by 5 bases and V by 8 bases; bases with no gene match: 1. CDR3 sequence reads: CASGTGTGELFF. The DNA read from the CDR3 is TGTGCCAGCGGGACAGGAACCGGGGAG.

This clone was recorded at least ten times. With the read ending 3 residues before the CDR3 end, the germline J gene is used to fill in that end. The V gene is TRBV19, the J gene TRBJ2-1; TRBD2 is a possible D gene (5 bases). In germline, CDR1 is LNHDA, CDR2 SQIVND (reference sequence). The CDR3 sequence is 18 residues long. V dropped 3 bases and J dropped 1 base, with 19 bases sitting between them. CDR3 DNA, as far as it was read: TGTGCCAGTAGTATTTGGGTCGGCCGAAGAGGGTCCTACAATGAG. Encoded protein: CASSIWVGRRGSYNE. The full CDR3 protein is CASSIWVGRRGSYNEQFF.

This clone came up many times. CDR3 residues: CASSSPGQGNYEQYF. CDR3 bases read: TGTGCCAGCAGCTCCCCGGGACAGGGAAACTACGAG. The gene calls are TRBV7-9 and TRBJ2-7, with 9 bases lining up with TRBD1. The missing CDR3 end, 3 residues past where the read stops, is filled in from the germline J gene. V was clipped by 4 bases and J by 3 bases; unmatched bases: 7. This CDR3 contains 15 residues. From germline, CDR1 is SEHNR and CDR2 FQNEAQ (reference sequence).

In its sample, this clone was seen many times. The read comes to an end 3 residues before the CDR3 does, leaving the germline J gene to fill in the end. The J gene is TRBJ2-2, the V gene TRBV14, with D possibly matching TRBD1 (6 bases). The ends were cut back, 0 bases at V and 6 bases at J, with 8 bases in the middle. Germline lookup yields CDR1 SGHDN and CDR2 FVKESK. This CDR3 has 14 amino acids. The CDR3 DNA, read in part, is TGTGCCAGCAGCCAAGAATGGGGGCCCGGGGAG. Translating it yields CASSQEWGPGE. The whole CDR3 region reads CASSQEWGPGELFF.

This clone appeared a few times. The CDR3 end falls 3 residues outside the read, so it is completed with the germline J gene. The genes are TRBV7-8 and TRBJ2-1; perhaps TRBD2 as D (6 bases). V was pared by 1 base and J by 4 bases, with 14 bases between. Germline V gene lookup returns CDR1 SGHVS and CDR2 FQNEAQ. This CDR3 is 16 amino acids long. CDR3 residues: CASSLGGLSDYNEQFF. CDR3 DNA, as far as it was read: TGTGCCAGCAGCTTAGGGGGACTCTCTGATTACAATGAG.

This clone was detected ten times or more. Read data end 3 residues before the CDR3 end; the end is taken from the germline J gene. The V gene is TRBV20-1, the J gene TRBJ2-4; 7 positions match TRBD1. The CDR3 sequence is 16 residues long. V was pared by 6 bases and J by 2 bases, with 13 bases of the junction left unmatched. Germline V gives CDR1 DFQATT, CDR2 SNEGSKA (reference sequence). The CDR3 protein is CSAEPGQELTKNIQYF. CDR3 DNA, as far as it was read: TGCAGTGCAGAACCCGGACAGGAGTTAACCAAAAACATT.

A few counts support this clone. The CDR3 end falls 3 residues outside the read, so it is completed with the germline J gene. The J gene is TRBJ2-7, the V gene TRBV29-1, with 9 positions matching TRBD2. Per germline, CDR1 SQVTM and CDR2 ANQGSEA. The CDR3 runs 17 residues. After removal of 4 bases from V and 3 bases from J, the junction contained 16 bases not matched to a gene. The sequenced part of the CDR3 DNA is TGCAGCGTTGGACAGTGGCTAGCGGGACTCCGAGACTACGAG. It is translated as CSVGQWLAGLRDYE. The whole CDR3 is CSVGQWLAGLRDYEQYF.

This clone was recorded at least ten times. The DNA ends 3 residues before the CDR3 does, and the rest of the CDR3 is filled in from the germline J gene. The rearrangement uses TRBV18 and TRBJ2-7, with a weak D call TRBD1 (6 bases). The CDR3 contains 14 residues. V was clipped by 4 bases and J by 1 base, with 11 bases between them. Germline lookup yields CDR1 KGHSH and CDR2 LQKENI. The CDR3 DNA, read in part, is TGTGCCAGCTCACTGGGGGCGTCATCCTACGAG. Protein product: CASSLGASSYE. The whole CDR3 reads CASSLGASSYEQYF.